This is a list of T cell receptor beta chains from one sample in a study of cytomegalovirus exposure and HLA in healthy donors. TCRdb's copy holds only in-frame clones and misses some; the assay was immunoSEQ multiplex PCR. The data show over 100,000 clones, with approximately 80% seen just once and approximately 0.9% held by the top ten. The sequenced sample was PBMCs. The receptor source for this set is a woman in her twenties or thirties in good health and CMV-seronegative. Each CDR3 is given with its conserved first and last residue. Each record gives: clone size, V gene, D gene, J gene, CDR3 protein, CDR3 DNA. The D gene is left open where the match is weak. Size is stated for part of the rows, as once, few or many counts, or as a class when the clone is expanded.

clone_size: few
v_call: TRBV7-2
d_call: -
j_call: TRBJ1-6
cdr3_aa: CASSPLPSSPLHF
cdr3_nt: TGTGCCAGCAGCCCCCTACCAAGTTCACCCCTCCACTTT

clone_size: few
v_call: TRBV7-8
d_call: -
j_call: TRBJ2-1
cdr3_aa: CASSLGGVTNEQFF
cdr3_nt: TGTGCCAGCAGCTTAGGCGGGGTAACCAATGAGCAGTTCTTC

clone_size: -
v_call: TRBV7-9
d_call: -
j_call: TRBJ1-2
cdr3_aa: CASSSTLGGSHGYTF
cdr3_nt: TGTGCCAGCAGCTCAACCCTGGGGGGTTCTCATGGCTACACCTTC

clone_size: -
v_call: TRBV7-9
d_call: -
j_call: TRBJ1-2
cdr3_aa: CASSSKVQDKDYGYTF
cdr3_nt: TGTGCCAGCAGCTCTAAAGTACAGGATAAGGACTATGGCTACACCTTC

clone_size: -
v_call: TRBV11-3
d_call: TRBD1
j_call: TRBJ1-1
cdr3_aa: CASSLTGISAEAFF
cdr3_nt: TGTGCCAGCAGCTTGACAGGGATTAGCGCTGAAGCTTTCTTT

clone_size: -
v_call: TRBV2
d_call: TRBD1
j_call: TRBJ1-1
cdr3_aa: CASGGQPNTEAFF
cdr3_nt: TGTGCCAGCGGGGGACAGCCGAACACTGAAGCTTTCTTT

clone_size: -
v_call: TRBV6-1
d_call: TRBD1
j_call: TRBJ2-7
cdr3_aa: CASRLPGTGRHEQYF
cdr3_nt: TGTGCCAGCAGACTTCCCGGGACAGGGAGACACGAGCAGTACTTC

clone_size: once
v_call: TRBV5-1
d_call: TRBD2
j_call: TRBJ2-5
cdr3_aa: CASRLAGGQETQYF
cdr3_nt: TGCGCCAGCCGACTAGCGGGGGGCCAAGAGACCCAGTACTTC

clone_size: -
v_call: TRBV29-1
d_call: -
j_call: TRBJ1-1
cdr3_aa: CSVGGGGGTEAFF
cdr3_nt: TGCAGCGTCGGTGGGGGGGGTGGAACTGAAGCTTTCTTT

clone_size: once
v_call: TRBV30
d_call: -
j_call: TRBJ1-1
cdr3_aa: CAWIMYREMNTEAFF
cdr3_nt: TGTGCCTGGATCATGTACAGGGAGATGAACACTGAAGCTTTCTTT

clone_size: -
v_call: TRBV4-1
d_call: -
j_call: TRBJ1-1
cdr3_aa: CASSQVNGVEAFF
cdr3_nt: TGCGCCAGCAGCCAAGTCAACGGGGTCGAAGCTTTCTTT

clone_size: -
v_call: TRBV9
d_call: TRBD2
j_call: TRBJ2-3
cdr3_aa: CASSVQTSGGSSTDTQYF
cdr3_nt: TGTGCCAGCAGCGTACAAACTAGCGGGGGGTCTAGCACAGATACGCAGTATTTT

clone_size: -
v_call: TRBV5-6
d_call: -
j_call: TRBJ2-7
cdr3_aa: CASSFDSAYEQYF
cdr3_nt: TGTGCCAGCAGCTTTGACAGTGCCTACGAGCAGTACTTC

clone_size: -
v_call: TRBV5-1
d_call: TRBD2
j_call: TRBJ2-3
cdr3_aa: CASSSSGRTPDTQYF
cdr3_nt: TGCGCCAGCAGCTCTAGCGGGAGAACCCCAGATACGCAGTATTTT

clone_size: -
v_call: TRBV5-5
d_call: -
j_call: TRBJ1-5
cdr3_aa: CASSLGSKYQPQHF
cdr3_nt: TGTGCCAGCAGCTTGGGTTCAAAATATCAGCCCCAGCATTTT

clone_size: -
v_call: TRBV6-5
d_call: TRBD1
j_call: TRBJ1-6
cdr3_aa: CASSYETGLSSPLHF
cdr3_nt: TGTGCCAGCAGTTACGAGACAGGGTTAAGCTCACCCCTCCACTTT

clone_size: -
v_call: TRBV6-1
d_call: -
j_call: TRBJ1-3
cdr3_aa: CASSELRVSGNTIYF
cdr3_nt: TGTGCCAGCAGTGAACTCAGGGTATCTGGAAACACCATATATTTT

clone_size: few
v_call: TRBV30
d_call: -
j_call: TRBJ1-6
cdr3_aa: CAWSETQGPSPLHF
cdr3_nt: TGTGCCTGGAGTGAGACCCAGGGGCCGTCACCCCTCCACTTT

clone_size: -
v_call: TRBV19
d_call: TRBD2
j_call: TRBJ2-5
cdr3_aa: CASSTGLAGKETQYF
cdr3_nt: TGTGCCAGTAGTACCGGACTAGCGGGGAAGGAGACCCAGTACTTC

clone_size: -
v_call: TRBV6-1
d_call: TRBD1
j_call: TRBJ2-7
cdr3_aa: CASSDRGYEQYF
cdr3_nt: TGTGCCAGCAGTGACAGGGGGTACGAGCAGTACTTC

clone_size: once
v_call: TRBV4-1
d_call: -
j_call: TRBJ2-1
cdr3_aa: CASSQELPSSYNEQFF
cdr3_nt: TGCGCCAGCAGCCAGGAACTACCGAGCTCCTACAATGAGCAGTTCTTC

clone_size: -
v_call: TRBV30
d_call: -
j_call: TRBJ2-3
cdr3_aa: CAWSAKGGARTDTQYF
cdr3_nt: TGTGCCTGGAGTGCTAAGGGGGGGGCCCGCACAGATACGCAGTATTTT

clone_size: many
v_call: TRBV30
d_call: TRBD1
j_call: TRBJ1-1
cdr3_aa: CASSRGQGSMNTEAFF
cdr3_nt: TGTGCCTCCTCTCGGGGACAGGGGTCCATGAACACTGAAGCTTTCTTT

clone_size: -
v_call: TRBV27
d_call: TRBD1
j_call: TRBJ1-5
cdr3_aa: CASSLGQSNQPQHF
cdr3_nt: TGTGCCAGCAGTTTGGGACAGTCCAATCAGCCCCAGCATTTT

clone_size: -
v_call: TRBV5-1
d_call: TRBD2
j_call: TRBJ2-1
cdr3_aa: CASSLSGLAADNEQFF
cdr3_nt: TGCGCCAGCAGCTTGTCGGGACTAGCGGCTGACAATGAGCAGTTCTTC

clone_size: -
v_call: TRBV7-2
d_call: TRBD1
j_call: TRBJ1-4
cdr3_aa: CASSGGQGFTNEKLFF
cdr3_nt: TGTGCCAGCTCCGGGGGACAGGGGTTCACTAATGAAAAACTGTTTTTT

clone_size: -
v_call: TRBV6-6
d_call: -
j_call: TRBJ2-2
cdr3_aa: CASSYPQGLNTGELFF
cdr3_nt: TGTGCCAGCAGTTACCCCCAGGGGTTAAACACCGGGGAGCTGTTTTTT

clone_size: -
v_call: TRBV6-1
d_call: TRBD2
j_call: TRBJ2-3
cdr3_aa: CASRTAGVSTDTQYF
cdr3_nt: TGTGCCAGCAGGACGGCGGGAGTAAGCACAGATACGCAGTATTTT

clone_size: -
v_call: TRBV10-3
d_call: TRBD1
j_call: TRBJ1-2
cdr3_aa: CAIGGQGTLLPVGYTF
cdr3_nt: TGTGCCATCGGCGGACAGGGGACCCTATTACCGGTTGGCTACACCTTC

clone_size: once
v_call: TRBV5-4
d_call: TRBD1
j_call: TRBJ2-7
cdr3_aa: CASSLRDRDEQYF
cdr3_nt: TGTGCCAGCAGCTTGCGGGACAGGGACGAGCAGTACTTC

clone_size: -
v_call: TRBV5-1
d_call: -
j_call: TRBJ1-6
cdr3_aa: CASSLNGGGASSPLHF
cdr3_nt: TGCGCCAGCAGCCTAAATGGTGGGGGGGCCAGTTCACCCCTCCACTTT

clone_size: -
v_call: TRBV6-6
d_call: -
j_call: TRBJ1-6
cdr3_aa: CASRPTGGRLNSPLHF
cdr3_nt: TGTGCCAGCAGACCAACCGGAGGGAGACTTAATTCACCCCTCCACTTT

clone_size: few
v_call: TRBV6-7
d_call: -
j_call: TRBJ1-1
cdr3_aa: CASSSYVLDSPEGTEAFF
cdr3_nt: TGTGCCAGCAGTTCGTACGTTTTGGATTCTCCGGAGGGCACTGAAGCTTTCTTT

clone_size: few
v_call: TRBV5-1
d_call: -
j_call: TRBJ1-4
cdr3_aa: CASSFLGGGSEKLFF
cdr3_nt: TGCGCCAGCAGCTTCCTCGGAGGAGGGAGCGAAAAACTGTTTTTT

clone_size: -
v_call: TRBV6-5
d_call: -
j_call: TRBJ2-2
cdr3_aa: CASSYLSGELFF
cdr3_nt: TGTGCCAGCAGTTACTTATCCGGGGAGCTGTTTTTT

clone_size: few
v_call: TRBV30
d_call: -
j_call: TRBJ1-1
cdr3_aa: CAWSLNTEAFF
cdr3_nt: TGTGCCTGGTCCTTGAACACTGAAGCTTTCTTT

clone_size: -
v_call: TRBV6-6
d_call: -
j_call: TRBJ1-5
cdr3_aa: CASSYPNREADQPQHF
cdr3_nt: TGTGCCAGCAGTTACCCAAACAGGGAAGCGGATCAGCCCCAGCATTTT

clone_size: few
v_call: TRBV19
d_call: TRBD1
j_call: TRBJ2-5
cdr3_aa: CASSPGQGRETQYF
cdr3_nt: TGTGCCAGTAGCCCCGGACAGGGCAGGGAGACCCAGTACTTC

clone_size: few
v_call: TRBV10-3
d_call: TRBD1
j_call: TRBJ1-6
cdr3_aa: CAIREGQGGSPLHF
cdr3_nt: TGTGCCATCAGGGAAGGACAGGGTGGGTCACCCCTCCACTTT

clone_size: -
v_call: TRBV7-6
d_call: -
j_call: TRBJ2-7
cdr3_aa: CASSHRRGEQYF
cdr3_nt: TGTGCCAGCAGCCACAGGCGTGGCGAGCAGTACTTC

clone_size: -
v_call: TRBV27
d_call: -
j_call: TRBJ1-1
cdr3_aa: CASKDSENTEAFF
cdr3_nt: TGTGCCAGCAAGGACAGCGAGAACACTGAAGCTTTCTTT

clone_size: -
v_call: TRBV6-5
d_call: -
j_call: TRBJ2-7
cdr3_aa: CASSKGRGASYEQYF
cdr3_nt: TGTGCCAGCAGTAAAGGCAGGGGGGCCTCCTACGAGCAGTACTTC

clone_size: -
v_call: TRBV19
d_call: TRBD1
j_call: TRBJ1-1
cdr3_aa: CASSPGQGASTTEAFF
cdr3_nt: TGTGCCAGTAGTCCCGGACAGGGGGCTAGTACAACTGAAGCTTTCTTT

clone_size: -
v_call: TRBV27
d_call: TRBD1
j_call: TRBJ1-2
cdr3_aa: CASSLSVGTGFGYTF
cdr3_nt: TGTGCCAGCAGTTTATCGGTGGGGACAGGGTTTGGCTACACCTTC

clone_size: -
v_call: TRBV5-1
d_call: -
j_call: TRBJ2-7
cdr3_aa: CASGLEQGTSYEQYF
cdr3_nt: TGCGCCAGCGGCTTGGAACAGGGCACCTCCTACGAGCAGTACTTC